The 29 T cell receptor beta chains presented below share a single source sample, sequenced in a study of CD8 T cells in Susac syndrome (dated by TCRdb to about 2019). Receptors were amplified or captured by the immunoSEQ multiplex PCR assay. RNA was extracted using the RNeasy kit, and about 0.45 to 1 microgram was reverse transcribed with random hexamers. TCRdb ran its own pipeline on the public reads, namely fastp trimming at Q25 and MiXCR clone calling, and kept in-frame beta chains. A single entry per CDR3 protein holds the most common genes and DNA from its merged rows. This sample comprises 160,000 or so distinct CDR3 sequences, 90% to 95% of them detected only once. Of the sample, around 0.13% falls within the top ten clones. The material sequenced was CD4+ T cells from PBMCs. The receptor set was obtained from a human donor in good health.

This chain uses TRBV20-1 with TRBJ1-1; possible D gene TRBD1, 5 bases. The CDR3 is 13 amino acids. The V and J ends lost 5 bases and 1 base respectively, with 11 bases between them. Germline CDR1 is DFQATT and CDR2 is SNEGSKA (reference sequence). CDR3 loop: CSAFGRGNTEAFF. The CDR3 nucleotides read TGCAGTGCTTTCGGGAGGGGGAACACTGAAGCTTTCTTT.

This chain links TRBV7-9 with TRBJ2-7, with D hard to call. With 5 bases removed from V and 0 bases from J, the gap between germline ends came to 11 bases. CDR1 is SEHNR, CDR2 FQNEAQ, per germline (reference sequence). This CDR3 has 14 amino acids. The CDR3 region has the DNA TGTGCCAGCAGCCTGAGACAAACCTCCTACGAGCAGTACTTC. Its translation is CASSLRQTSYEQYF.

The V gene is TRBV7-3, the J gene TRBJ2-5; TRBD2 agrees at 7 bases. The CDR3 is made up of 14 amino acids. In germline, CDR1 is SGHTA, CDR2 FQGTGA. The J segment lost 5 bases and the V segment lost 5 bases, leaving 8 bases of the junction unmatched. This CDR3 reads CASSPARGVETQYF. CDR3 nucleotides: TGTGCCAGCAGCCCCGCCCGGGGGGTTGAGACCCAGTACTTC.

The chain couples TRBV7-9 to TRBJ2-7; D possibly corresponds to TRBD1 (5 bases). Germline V gene lookup returns CDR1 SEHNR and CDR2 FQNEAQ (reference sequence). The CDR3 runs to 16 residues. V gave up 5 bases and J gave up 0 bases, with 17 bases separating them. The CDR3 DNA follows: TGTGCCAGCAGCCATCCCCCGGACAAGATCTCCTACGAGCAGTACTTC. Its protein product is CASSHPPDKISYEQYF. Full variable domain (remainder filled in from reference TRBV7-9 and TRBJ2-7): DTGVSQNPRHKITKRGQNVTFRCDPISEHNRLYWYRQTLGQGPEFLTYFQNEAQLEKSRLLSDRFSAERPKGSFSTLEIQRTEQGDSAMYLCASSHPPDKISYEQYFGPGTRLTVT.

A remark on this clonotype: One end of the junction fails to match germline, which may point to a read error. This rearrangement joins TRBV29-1 to TRBJ1-2; perhaps TRBD1 as D (5 bases). The V gene's germline CDR1 is SQVTM and CDR2 ANQGSEA. The CDR3 sequence is 13 residues long. The CDR3 loop is CSVKEQGSDGYTF. In DNA form, the CDR3 reads TGCAGCGTTAAAGAGCAGGGATCGGATGGCTACACCTTC.

Remarks on this clonotype: Sequence at one end of the junction differs from germline and may be a read error. This chain uses TRBV13 with TRBJ1-1; no firm D call. The CDR3 covers 13 residues. Germline lookup yields CDR1 PRHDT and CDR2 FYEKMQ (reference sequence). For the CDR3, the DNA is TGTGCCAGCAGCCCCCTCCGGAACACTGAAGTTTTCTTT. This translates into CASSPLRNTEVFF.

The chain uses TRBV7-8 and TRBJ1-2, with TRBD1 matching 8 bases. The ends lost 3 bases at V and 5 bases at J; junction bases unmatched: 20. The CDR3 is 19 residues long. Per germline, CDR1 SGHVS and CDR2 FQNEAQ. The CDR3 sequence is CASSLTSRTGTGHYYGYTF. CDR3 nucleotide sequence: TGTGCCAGCAGCTTGACTTCGAGAACCGGGACAGGTCACTATTATGGCTACACCTTC.

The chain has TRBV20-1 and TRBJ1-5; D gene uncertain. The V gene's germline CDR1 is DFQATT and CDR2 SNEGSKA (reference sequence). There are 13 residues in the CDR3. V lost 3 bases, J lost 4 bases, and 10 bases lay in between. CDR3 nucleotides: TGCAGTGCTAGGGGAAGACTGAATCAGCCCCAGCATTTT. Translating it yields CSARGRLNQPQHF.

The rearrangement uses TRBV3-1 and TRBJ1-2; TRBD1 is a possible D gene (5 bases). Trimming shortened V by 1 base and J by 0 bases, and 6 bases separated the two germline ends. The CDR3 runs to 14 residues. Germline lookup yields CDR1 LGHDT and CDR2 YNNKEL (reference sequence). This CDR3 is CASSQAGANYGYTF. The DNA of the CDR3 is TGTGCCAGCAGCCAAGCGGGGGCTAACTATGGCTACACCTTC.

The chain joins TRBV3-1 to TRBJ2-1; D gene uncertain. The CDR3 contains 13 residues. Germline V gene lookup returns CDR1 LGHDT and CDR2 YNNKEL (reference sequence). Trimming took 0 bases from V and 13 from J, leaving 13 bases between them. CDR3 bases: TGTGCCAGCAGCCAAGATCTAGGAGATACACAGTTCTTC. Translating it yields CASSQDLGDTQFF.

This clonotype was counted once. The rearrangement joins TRBV5-6 to TRBJ2-7; D possibly corresponds to TRBD2 (7 bases). Trimming removed 4 bases at V and 5 bases at J, with 28 bases between. The CDR3 extends over 18 amino acids. Germline V CDR1 and CDR2: SGHDT, YYEEEE. In DNA form, the CDR3 reads TGTGCCAGCAGCCGACGACTCTGGCGGGGGCCAAGGGACGACGAGCAGTACTTC. This sequence encodes CASSRRLWRGPRDDEQYF.

The CDR3 bases are TGTGCCAGCAGCTTAGCTGGGAACTATGGCTACACCTTC. The encoded protein is CASSLAGNYGYTF. The chain has TRBV7-9 and TRBJ1-2; no clear D gene. The CDR3 covers 13 residues. V was clipped by 0 bases and J by 2 bases, with 4 bases between them. Per the germline V gene, CDR1 is SEHNR and CDR2 is FQNEAQ (reference sequence).

The chain has TRBV4-1 and TRBJ1-1; 7 bases agree with TRBD1. The CDR3 length is 15 residues. Germline V CDR1 and CDR2: MGHRA, YSYEKL. Germline trimming cut 3 bases from V and 2 bases from J; bases unmatched to any gene: 6. CDR3 DNA: TGCGCCAGCAGCCACCCGCAGGGGGGAAACACTGAAGCTTTCTTT. It specifies CASSHPQGGNTEAFF.

The chain combines TRBV5-4 with TRBJ2-7; perhaps D is TRBD1 or TRBD2 (5 bases each). Per germline, CDR1 SGHNT and CDR2 YYREEE (reference sequence). V was trimmed by 1 base and J by 9 bases, leaving 14 bases between them. The CDR3 totals 13 residues. CDR3 coding DNA: TGTGCCAGCAGCTTGCGAGGGGCGCAGAGGCAGTACTTC. Translating it yields CASSLRGAQRQYF.

The CDR3 protein is CASSRDRGFSTDTQYF. The CDR3 DNA reads as TGTGCCAGCAGTCGGGACAGGGGCTTTTCCACAGATACGCAGTATTTT. V gene TRBV12-3 or TRBV12-4 combines with J gene TRBJ2-3, with 10 bases that match TRBD1. Unmatched junction bases numbered 7, after V lost 5 bases and J lost 2 bases. The CDR3 is 16 residues long.

The chain couples TRBV27 to TRBJ1-2, with 11 nucleotides matching TRBD1. The CDR3 totals 15 residues. CDR1 is MNHEY and CDR2 is SMNVEV in the germline V gene (reference sequence). J lost 8 bases, V lost 6 bases, and 11 bases had no gene match. CDR3 DNA sequence: TGTGCCAGCAGCGCTGGACAGGGGGCTTCCTTCGGCTACACCTTC. Translating it yields CASSAGQGASFGYTF.

The chain carries TRBV10-3 and TRBJ1-2; 9 nucleotides match TRBD1. V trimming: 4 bases; J trimming: 4 bases; junction bases outside the gene matches: 4. Germline V CDR1 and CDR2: ENHRY, SYGVKD. This CDR3 region has 14 residues. The CDR3 loop reads CAISGDREVYGYTF. The CDR3 nucleotides read TGTGCCATCAGTGGGGACAGGGAGGTCTATGGCTACACCTTC.

The rearrangement uses TRBV4-1 and TRBJ1-2, with D possibly matching TRBD1 (6 bases). In germline, CDR1 is MGHRA, CDR2 YSYEKL. Trimming took 1 base from V and 2 from J, leaving 14 bases between them. This CDR3 contains 16 residues. In nucleotides, the CDR3 is TGCGCCAGCAGCCAAGTAGCAGGGGCAAGAAACTATGGCTACACCTTC. Translating it yields CASSQVAGARNYGYTF.

The chain combines TRBV5-6 with TRBJ1-3; perhaps TRBD1 as D (6 bases). Germline-derived CDR1 and CDR2 are SGHDT and YYEEEE. V was clipped by 2 bases and J by 7 bases, with 10 bases between them. This CDR3 is 13 amino acids long. The CDR3 DNA sequence: TGTGCCAGCAGCTTCAACAGGGCTAACACCATATATTTT. Amino acids: CASSFNRANTIYF.

The rearrangement links TRBV11-1 to TRBJ2-7; D is possibly TRBD1 (6 bases). Trimming took off 0 bases at V and 2 bases at J, with 11 bases between the two ends. CDR1 and CDR2 from the germline V gene are SGHAT and FQDESV (reference sequence). This CDR3 contains 15 residues. CDR3 nucleotide sequence: TGTGCCAGCAGCTTAGCCGGGACAAGAGCCTACGAGCAGTACTTC. As protein: CASSLAGTRAYEQYF.

The gene calls are TRBV28 and TRBJ2-2, with 9 bases lining up with TRBD1. Unmatched junction bases numbered 3, after V lost 9 bases and J lost 7 bases. The CDR3 contains 12 residues. Germline lookup yields CDR1 MDHEN and CDR2 SYDVKM. As DNA, the CDR3 is TGTGCCAGTCACAGGGGGCACGGGGAGCTGTTTTTT. Its translation is CASHRGHGELFF.

This sequence joins TRBV15 and TRBJ1-3, with TRBD1 as a possible D gene (5 bases). The germline V and J ends were trimmed by 0 bases and 0 bases, with 12 bases remaining between them. Germline CDR1 reads LNHNV; CDR2 reads YYDKDF (reference sequence). The CDR3 is 17 amino acids. CDR3 in amino acids: CATSRDWGTDSGNTIYF. The CDR3 DNA follows: TGTGCCACCAGCAGAGATTGGGGCACGGACTCTGGAAACACCATATATTTT.

V usage is TRBV7-9 and J usage is TRBJ1-1, with TRBD1 matching over 8 bases. With V trimmed by 5 bases and J by 7 bases, 9 bases remained unmatched. Germline CDR1 and CDR2: SEHNR and FQNEAQ (reference sequence). The CDR3 extends over 14 amino acids. The CDR3, as DNA: TGTGCCAGCAGCCTACAGGGGGTACGCCATGAAGCTTTCTTT. It is translated as CASSLQGVRHEAFF.

This rearrangement joins TRBV27 to TRBJ1-6, with D maybe TRBD1 (5 bases). The V gene lost 6 bases and the J gene lost 6 bases, with 15 bases spanning the gap. The CDR3 contains 15 residues. Germline V gene data show CDR1 as MNHEY and CDR2 as SMNVEV (reference sequence). The CDR3 nucleotides read TGTGCCAGCAGGCCCCCAGGGACCCTTAATTCACCCCTCCACTTT. Translating gives CASRPPGTLNSPLHF.

The CDR3 nucleotides are TGTGCCACCTCCCCCTTAGCGGGGGGAACCTACGAGCAGTACTTC. Translating it yields CATSPLAGGTYEQYF. The genes are TRBV6-1 and TRBJ2-7, with 10 bases lining up with TRBD2. This CDR3 has 15 amino acids. Germline loops: CDR1 MNHNS, CDR2 SASEGT. V lost 10 bases, J lost 2 bases, and 11 bases stayed unmatched.

The sample holds one count of this clonotype. V gene TRBV28 combines with J gene TRBJ1-2; 7 bases are a match to TRBD1. J gave up 1 base and V 2 bases, and 10 bases lay outside the gene matches. This CDR3 is 17 amino acids long. Germline assignment: CDR1 MDHEN and CDR2 SYDVKM. The CDR3 DNA sequence: TGTGCCAGCAGTTTACCCACACGCACAGGGGATAACTATGGCTACACCTTC. Translated: CASSLPTRTGDNYGYTF.

J is TRBJ2-2 and V is TRBV9, with D unresolved. CDR3 length: 12 amino acids. Trimming removed 6 bases from V and 5 bases from J, with 8 bases in between. Germline V lookup: CDR1 SGDLS, CDR2 YYNGEE. The CDR3: CASNRQTGELFF. The DNA for the CDR3 is TGTGCCAGCAACCGCCAAACCGGGGAGCTGTTTTTT.

This chain joins TRBV20-1 and TRBJ2-7; 10 bases are shared with TRBD1. Losses at the gene ends were 5 bases for V and 4 bases for J; bases not matched to a gene: 8. CDR1 is DFQATT and CDR2 is SNEGSKA in the germline V gene (reference sequence). The CDR3 totals 14 residues. The CDR3 region is CSARTGTGAYEQYF. In DNA, the CDR3 is TGCAGTGCTCGAACCGGGACAGGGGCATACGAGCAGTACTTC.

The DNA for the CDR3 is TGCGCCAGCAGCCGGGGGCAGGGTCTAGATACGCAGTATTTT. As protein: CASSRGQGLDTQYF. This rearrangement joins TRBV5-1 to TRBJ2-3; D possibly uses TRBD1 or TRBD2 (6 bases each). The CDR3 covers 14 residues. Germline V gives CDR1 SGHRS, CDR2 YFSETQ. V lost 4 bases, J lost 5 bases, and 14 bases lay in between.